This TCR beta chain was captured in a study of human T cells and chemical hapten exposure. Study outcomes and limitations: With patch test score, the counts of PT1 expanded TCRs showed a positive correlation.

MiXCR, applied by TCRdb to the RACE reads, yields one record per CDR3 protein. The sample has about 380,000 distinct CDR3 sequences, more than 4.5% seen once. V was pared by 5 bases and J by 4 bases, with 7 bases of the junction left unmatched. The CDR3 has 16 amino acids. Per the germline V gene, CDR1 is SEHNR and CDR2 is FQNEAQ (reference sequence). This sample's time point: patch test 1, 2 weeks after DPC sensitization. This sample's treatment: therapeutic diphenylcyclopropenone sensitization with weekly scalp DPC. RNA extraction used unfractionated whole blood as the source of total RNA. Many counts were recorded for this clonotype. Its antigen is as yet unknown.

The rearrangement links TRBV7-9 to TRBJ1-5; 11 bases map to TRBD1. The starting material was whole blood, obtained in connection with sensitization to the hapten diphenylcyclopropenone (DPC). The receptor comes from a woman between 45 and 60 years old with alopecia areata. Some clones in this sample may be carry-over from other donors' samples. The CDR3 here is CASSLGTGGDNQPQHF. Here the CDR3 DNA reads TGTGCCAGCAGCCTGGGGACAGGGGGAGATAATCAGCCCCAGCATTTT.